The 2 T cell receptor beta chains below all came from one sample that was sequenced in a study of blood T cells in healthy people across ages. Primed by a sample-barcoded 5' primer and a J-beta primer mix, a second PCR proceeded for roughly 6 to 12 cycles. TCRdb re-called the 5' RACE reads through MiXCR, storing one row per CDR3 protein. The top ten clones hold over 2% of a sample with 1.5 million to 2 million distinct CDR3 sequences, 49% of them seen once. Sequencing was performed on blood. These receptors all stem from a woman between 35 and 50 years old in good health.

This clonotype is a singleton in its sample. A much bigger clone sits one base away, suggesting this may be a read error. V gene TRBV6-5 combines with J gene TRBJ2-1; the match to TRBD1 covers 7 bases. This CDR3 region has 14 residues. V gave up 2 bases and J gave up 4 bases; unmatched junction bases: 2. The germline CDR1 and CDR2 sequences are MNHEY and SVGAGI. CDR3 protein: CASSYLGQYNEQFF. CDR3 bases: TGTGCCAGCAGTTACCTGGGACAGTACAATGAGCAGTTCTTC.

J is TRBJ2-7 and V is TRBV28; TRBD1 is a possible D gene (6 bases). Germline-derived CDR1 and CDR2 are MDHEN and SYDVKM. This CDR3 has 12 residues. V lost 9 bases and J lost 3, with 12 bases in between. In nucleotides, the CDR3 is TGTGCCAGTGGGACACTCAACTACGAGCAGTACTTC. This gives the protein CASGTLNYEQYF.